This T cell receptor beta chain appears in the sequencing data of a study of early T cells in non-severe SARS-CoV-2 infection. Study context: Whole-blood bulk RNA, unsorted, was sequenced, and chains were unpaired.

There are many counts of this clonotype. The antigen is undetermined. The germline V gene has CDR1 DFQATT and CDR2 SNEGSKA (reference sequence). The length of the CDR3 is 15 residues. Between the trimmed V and J ends, which lost 0 bases and 2 bases, there was a span of 10 bases. Researchers tagged individual cDNA molecules with unique molecular identifiers. TCRdb analysed the 5' RACE reads with MiXCR anew, one entry per CDR3 protein. The profile shows more than 80,000 distinct CDR3 sequences, approximately 14% of them singletons. Study conclusions and caveats: VDJdb-based annotation leaned toward anti-spike CD8 responses and missed private and CD4 specificities.

The chain is built from TRBV20-1 and TRBJ2-2, with D possibly matching TRBD2 (6 bases). The source material was whole blood. The sequence was obtained from an adult who was a healthcare worker with PCR-confirmed SARS-CoV-2 infection or an uninfected control (not recorded which). The CDR3 region has the DNA TGCAGTGCTAGAGATTTCGGGGGAAACACCGGGGAGCTGTTTTTT. This gives the protein CSARDFGGNTGELFF.